A single sample gave rise to the 13 T cell receptor beta chains below, sequenced in a study of cytomegalovirus exposure and HLA in healthy donors. PCR used 60 Vbeta primers and 13 Jbeta primers. Using immunoSEQ multiplex PCR, the repertoire was profiled, and TCRdb retains in-frame clones only, with some absent. The sample carries under 170,000 clones, roughly 77% recorded once. Material for sequencing was PBMCs. Receptors originate from a human donor in good health.

This chain connects TRBV29-1 to TRBJ2-1, with D maybe TRBD2 (6 bases). CDR1 and CDR2 from the germline V gene are SQVTM and ANQGSEA. The CDR3 extends over 14 amino acids. Trimming shortened V by 4 bases and J by 4 bases, and 14 bases separated the two germline ends. The CDR3 reads CSVVQGGWYNEQFF. The CDR3 DNA reads as TGCAGCGTTGTTCAGGGAGGTTGGTACAATGAGCAGTTCTTC.

This chain uses TRBV15 with TRBJ2-6, with D maybe TRBD1 (6 bases). CDR1 is LNHNV, CDR2 YYDKDF, per germline (reference sequence). The CDR3 totals 16 residues. V was pared by 2 bases and J by 2 bases, with 10 bases between. The CDR3 sequence: CATSRFRGTGANVLTF. The DNA of the CDR3 is TGTGCCACCAGCAGATTCAGGGGAACTGGGGCCAACGTCCTGACTTTC.

A remark on this clone: At one boundary the junction diverges from the germline segment, which might be a read error. The chain joins TRBV5-5 to TRBJ1-2; D is perhaps TRBD1 (5 bases). The CDR3 loop spans 15 amino acids. Germline assignment: CDR1 SGHKS and CDR2 YYEKEE (reference sequence). The CDR3, as DNA: TGTGCCAGCAGCTTGGGGCTGGCCCAGGGCTATGGCTACCCCTTC. It is translated as CASSLGLAQGYGYPF.

Notes on this clone: Different DNA sequences within this sample yield the same CDR3. The V and J genes are TRBV9 and TRBJ2-7; unclear D gene. Germline CDR1 reads SGDLS; CDR2 reads YYNGEE. The V end lost 0 bases, the J end lost 0 bases, and 7 bases lay between the germline ends. There are 14 residues in the CDR3. The CDR3: CASSVDPGSYEQYF. For the CDR3, the DNA is TGTGCCAGCAGCGTAGACCCAGGCTCCTACGAGCAGTACTTC. The entire variable domain, with the rest obtained from reference TRBV9 and TRBJ2-7, is as follows: DSGVTQTPKHLITATGQRVTLRCSPRSGDLSVYWYQQSLDQGLQFLIQYYNGEERAKGNILERFSAQQFPDLHSELNLSSLELGDSALYFCASSVDPGSYEQYFGPGTRLTVT.

The chain has TRBV5-4 and TRBJ2-2; the match to TRBD2 covers 8 bases. Germline V gene lookup returns CDR1 SGHNT and CDR2 YYREEE (reference sequence). V lost 0 bases to trimming and J lost 1 base; unmatched junction nucleotides: 8. The CDR3 sequence is 18 residues long. The CDR3 sequence: CASSLVVLAGGNTGELFF. Here the CDR3 DNA reads TGTGCCAGCAGCTTGGTTGTGTTGGCGGGGGGGAACACCGGGGAGCTGTTTTTT.

CDR3 amino acids: CASSLEGQGYEQYF. The CDR3 nucleotides read TGTGCCAGCAGCTTAGAGGGACAGGGGTACGAGCAGTACTTC. This sequence joins TRBV7-6 and TRBJ2-7; TRBD1 matches 10 bases. Trimming removed 1 base from V and 4 bases from J; junction bases left unmatched: 1. The germline gives CDR1 SGHVS, CDR2 FNYEAQ. The CDR3 is 14 amino acids.

In DNA form, the CDR3 reads TGCGCCAGCAGCCAAGATCACGAAGGGGGCTTGTACGAGCAGTACTTC. It specifies CASSQDHEGGLYEQYF. The chain carries TRBV4-3 and TRBJ2-7, with 7 bases fitting TRBD1. V trimming: 0 bases; J trimming: 4 bases; junction bases outside the gene matches: 9. Germline CDR1 reads LGHNA; CDR2 reads YSLEER. The length of the CDR3 is 16 residues.

This sequence joins TRBV30 and TRBJ1-2, with D perhaps matching TRBD1 (6 bases). The germline CDR1 and CDR2 sequences are GTSNPN and SVGIG (reference sequence). Trimming removed 3 bases from V and 4 bases from J, with 15 bases in between. This CDR3 is built from 14 residues. The CDR3 bases are TGTGCCTGGAGCAAGGGGGGGGCCGTCTATGGCTACACCTTC. As protein: CAWSKGGAVYGYTF.

The chain combines TRBV19 with TRBJ2-4; 9 bases fit TRBD2. V lost 5 bases and J lost 2; bases outside the gene matches: 7. The CDR3 consists of 16 residues. Germline V lookup: CDR1 LNHDA, CDR2 SQIVND (reference sequence). CDR3 loop: CASSWRREGTKNIQYF. CDR3 sequence (DNA): TGTGCCAGTAGTTGGCGGCGGGAGGGCACCAAAAACATTCAGTACTTC.

This chain links TRBV6-5 with TRBJ2-1; D is perhaps TRBD1 (5 bases). In germline, CDR1 is MNHEY, CDR2 SVGAGI. V dropped 2 bases and J dropped 5 bases, with 16 bases sitting between them. The CDR3 length is 16 residues. In DNA, the CDR3 is TGTGCCAGCAGTTACCATGGGGCAGTCCCTAACAATGAGCAGTTCTTC. Translated, it gives CASSYHGAVPNNEQFF.

The chain links TRBV18 to TRBJ1-2; 7 bases are a match to TRBD1. In germline, CDR1 is KGHSH, CDR2 LQKENI. With V trimmed by 2 bases and J by 4 bases, 7 bases remained unmatched. This CDR3 is 15 amino acids long. CDR3 nucleotides: TGTGCCAGCTCACCAAAGGGACAGAGTGGCTATGGCTACACCTTC. Residues: CASSPKGQSGYGYTF.

The chain combines TRBV13 with TRBJ1-1, with TRBD1 matching over 12 bases. Germline-derived CDR1 and CDR2 are PRHDT and FYEKMQ (reference sequence). This CDR3 region has 17 residues. V lost 5 bases to trimming and J lost 5 bases; unmatched junction nucleotides: 12. The chain's CDR3 is CASSPGTGGFDGTEAFF. The DNA for the CDR3 is TGTGCCAGCAGCCCCGGGACAGGGGGCTTCGATGGGACTGAAGCTTTCTTT. The full variable domain, with the rest looked up from reference TRBV13 and TRBJ1-1, is AAGVIQSPRHLIKEKRETATLKCYPIPRHDTVYWYQQGPGQDPQFLISFYEKMQSDKGSIPDRFSAQQFSDYHSELNMSSLELGDSALYFCASSPGTGGFDGTEAFFGQGTRLTVV.

The gene calls are TRBV6-5 and TRBJ1-1; D is unclear. V lost 4 bases and J 2 bases, leaving 11 bases between the germline ends. This CDR3 has 14 amino acids. The germline CDR1 and CDR2 sequences are MNHEY and SVGAGI. The CDR3 spells CASSLQITNTEAFF. DNA of the CDR3: TGTGCCAGCAGTTTACAGATCACAAACACTGAAGCTTTCTTT.